This T cell receptor beta chain was obtained from a study of blood T cell repertoires in COVID-19. The overall study: Samples taken during acute and convalescent COVID-19 were collected in the United States, Italy and Spain. PBMCs, B-cell-depleted T cells, or T cells provided the cDNA or gDNA that made up the material.

V gave up 3 bases and J gave up 3 bases, with 9 bases separating them. Germline V CDR1 and CDR2: SGHRS, YFSETQ. The CDR3 is made up of 13 amino acids. Authors' analysis steps: Amplification of reference gene primers provided the estimated nucleated cell counts. TCRdb's copy holds only in-frame clones and misses some; the assay was immunoSEQ multiplex PCR. V, J and clone size are taken as reported in that table, and D and trimming were inferred from the DNA itself. The repertoire holds 250,000 or so clones, with approximately 91% as singletons. This TCR was recovered from a woman in her thirties or forties who had recovered from COVID-19. The chain has TRBV5-1 and TRBJ1-1, with a weak D call TRBD1 (6 bases). Specimen: peripheral blood. This CDR3 is CASSSQGDTEAFF. The CDR3 region has the DNA TGCGCCAGCAGCTCACAGGGAGACACTGAAGCTTTCTTT.